This entry lists 12 T cell receptor beta chains sequenced from one sample in a study of blood T cell repertoires in COVID-19. The table came from immunoSEQ multiplex PCR; TCRdb's copy has only in-frame clones and leaves some out. Counted here are about 70,000 clones, 80% to 90% occurring once; the ten biggest clones make up 9.5% to 13%. Sequencing used peripheral blood. The receptors stem from a woman aged 18 to 35 with acute or convalescent COVID-19.

The J gene is TRBJ1-1, the V gene TRBV5-6; the D gene is possibly TRBD1 (5 bases). CDR1 is SGHDT, CDR2 YYEEEE, per germline. The CDR3 length is 15 residues. V was clipped by 4 bases and J by 1 base, with 14 bases between them. DNA for the CDR3: TGTGCCAGCAGCCGTGGAGGAGGGGCGAACACTGAAGCTTTCTTT. It specifies CASSRGGGANTEAFF.

The J gene is TRBJ1-1, the V gene TRBV5-5; D possibly corresponds to TRBD1 (6 bases). CDR1 is SGHKS, CDR2 YYEKEE, per germline (reference sequence). Deletions cut 4 bases from V and 10 bases from J, with 20 bases between. CDR3 length: 14 residues. The CDR3 reads CASSLDRLLSGAFF. The CDR3, as DNA: TGTGCCAGCAGCCTCGACAGGCTCCTGTCAGGAGCTTTCTTT.

The chain couples TRBV3-1 (or the pseudogene TRBV3-2) to TRBJ2-2; 7 nucleotides agree with TRBD2. V gave up 2 bases and J gave up 3 bases; unmatched junction bases: 6. The CDR3 sequence is 16 residues long. Germline values: CDR1 LGHDT, CDR2 YNNKEL (reference sequence). The CDR3 bases are TGTGCCAGCAGCCAAAACTTGGCGGGAGACACCGGGGAGCTGTTTTTT. Translating it yields CASSQNLAGDTGELFF.

For this clone: Additional DNA sequences in this sample encode the identical CDR3. The V call is TRBV2, the J call TRBJ1-4; 9 nucleotides match TRBD1. The CDR3 spans 13 residues. The junction had 1 base not matched to a gene; V was cut back by 5 bases and J by 6 bases. Germline CDR1 is SNHLY and CDR2 is FYNNEI. The chain's CDR3 is CASSRDRDEKLFF. The CDR3 nucleotides are TGTGCCAGCAGTCGGGACAGGGATGAAAAACTGTTTTTT. The variable domain in full, completed from reference TRBV2 and TRBJ1-4, reads EPEVTQTPSHQVTQMGQEVILRCVPISNHLYFYWYRQILGQKVEFLVSFYNNEISEKSEIFDDQFSVERPDGSNFTLKIRSTKLEDSAMYFCASSRDRDEKLFFGSGTQLSVL.

In this sample, this clone turned up once. The chain recombines TRBV5-1 with TRBJ2-1; 9 bases fit TRBD2. Germline lookup yields CDR1 SGHRS and CDR2 YFSETQ. V was pared by 4 bases and J by 3 bases, with 8 bases of the junction left unmatched. CDR3 size: 16 residues. As DNA, the CDR3 is TGCGCCAGCAGCCCACGGGCTAGCGGGGACTACAATGAGCAGTTCTTC. It codes for CASSPRASGDYNEQFF.

This clone was picked up one time. J is TRBJ2-2 and V is TRBV2; D perhaps matches TRBD1 (6 bases). The CDR3 consists of 15 residues. Germline CDR1 SNHLY, CDR2 FYNNEI. Trimming pared 6 bases from V and 4 bases from J, leaving 15 bases between. DNA of the CDR3: TGTGCCAGCAGGTCGGGACACGTCTCCACCGGGGAGCTGTTTTTT. Translated, it gives CASRSGHVSTGELFF. Supplemented by reference TRBV2 and TRBJ2-2, the full variable domain reads EPEVTQTPSHQVTQMGQEVILRCVPISNHLYFYWYRQILGQKVEFLVSFYNNEISEKSEIFDDQFSVERPDGSNFTLKIRSTKLEDSAMYFCASRSGHVSTGELFFGEGSRLTVL.

The chain joins TRBV28 to TRBJ2-3; D is uncertain. The V end lost 6 bases, the J end lost 6 bases, and 10 bases lay between the germline ends. This CDR3 is built from 12 residues. The germline V gene encodes CDR1 MDHEN and CDR2 SYDVKM. CDR3 residues: CASSSYGDTQYF. The DNA for the CDR3 is TGTGCCAGCAGCTCATACGGGGATACGCAGTATTTT.

This clone was recorded only once. V and J are TRBV9 and TRBJ2-7, with TRBD1 matching 7 bases. Germline loops: CDR1 SGDLS, CDR2 YYNGEE. This CDR3 is built from 14 residues. V was clipped by 4 bases and J by 1 base; unmatched bases: 5. CDR3 DNA sequence: TGTGCCAGCAGCCCTCAACAGGGGTCCTACGAGCAGTACTTC. Protein product: CASSPQQGSYEQYF. Complete variable domain (other parts from reference TRBV9 and TRBJ2-7): DSGVTQTPKHLITATGQRVTLRCSPRSGDLSVYWYQQSLDQGLQFLIQYYNGEERAKGNILERFSAQQFPDLHSELNLSSLELGDSALYFCASSPQQGSYEQYFGPGTRLTVT.

The chain combines TRBV7-2 with TRBJ2-2; the match to TRBD2 covers 11 bases. The germline V gene has CDR1 SGHTA and CDR2 FQGNSA. This CDR3 has 16 amino acids. J lost 4 bases, V lost 3 bases, and 4 bases had no gene match. CDR3 in amino acids: CASSFRLAGRTGELFF. CDR3 coding DNA: TGTGCCAGCAGCTTCCGACTAGCGGGGCGCACCGGGGAGCTGTTTTTT. Full variable domain (remainder filled in from reference TRBV7-2 and TRBJ2-2): GAGVSQSPSNKVTEKGKDVELRCDPISGHTALYWYRQSLGQGLEFLIYFQGNSAPDKSGLPSDRFSAERTGGSVSTLTIQRTQQEDSAVYLCASSFRLAGRTGELFFGEGSRLTVL.

J is TRBJ1-3 and V is TRBV2; no firm D call. CDR1 and CDR2 from the germline V gene are SNHLY and FYNNEI. The V end lost 3 bases, the J end lost 3 bases, and 12 bases lay between the germline ends. The CDR3 covers 15 residues. The DNA of the CDR3 is TGTGCCAGCAGTGATGGGAGAATTCTTGGAAACACCATATATTTT. It specifies CASSDGRILGNTIYF. The complete variable domain, with remaining parts taken from reference TRBV2 and TRBJ1-3, reads EPEVTQTPSHQVTQMGQEVILRCVPISNHLYFYWYRQILGQKVEFLVSFYNNEISEKSEIFDDQFSVERPDGSNFTLKIRSTKLEDSAMYFCASSDGRILGNTIYFGEGSWLTVV.

The table lists this clone with a few counts. The chain links TRBV19 to TRBJ1-5, with 10 positions matching TRBD1. From germline, CDR1 is LNHDA and CDR2 SQIVND (reference sequence). CDR3 length equals 14 residues. V lost 4 bases, J lost 5 bases, and 2 bases stayed unmatched. CDR3 region: CASSSGQGDQPQHF. The CDR3 DNA is TGTGCCAGTAGTAGTGGACAGGGGGATCAGCCCCAGCATTTT.

This rearrangement joins TRBV5-1 to TRBJ1-4, with D possibly matching TRBD1 (6 bases). Germline V CDR1 and CDR2: SGHRS, YFSETQ. The CDR3 totals 15 residues. The V gene lost 4 bases and the J gene lost 7 bases, with 17 bases spanning the gap. CDR3 bases: TGCGCCAGCAGCACCGGACAGCAGGGTGGTGAAAAACTGTTTTTT. Translating it yields CASSTGQQGGEKLFF.